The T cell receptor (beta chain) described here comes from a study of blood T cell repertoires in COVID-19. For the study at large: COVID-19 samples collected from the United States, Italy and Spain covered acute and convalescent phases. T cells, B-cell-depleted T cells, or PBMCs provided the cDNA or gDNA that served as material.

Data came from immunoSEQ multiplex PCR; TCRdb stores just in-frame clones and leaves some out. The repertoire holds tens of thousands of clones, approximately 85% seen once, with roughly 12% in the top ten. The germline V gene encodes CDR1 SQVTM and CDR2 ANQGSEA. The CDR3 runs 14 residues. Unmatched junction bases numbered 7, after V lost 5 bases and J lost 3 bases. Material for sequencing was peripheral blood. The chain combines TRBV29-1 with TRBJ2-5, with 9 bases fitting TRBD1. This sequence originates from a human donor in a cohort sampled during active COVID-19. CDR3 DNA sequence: TGCAGCGTTAAGCCCGGGACAGGGAAAGAGACCCAGTACTTC. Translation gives CSVKPGTGKETQYF.